A single sample is the source of the 16 T cell receptor beta chains below, sequenced in a study of response to subunit inactivated influenza vaccine. MiXCR, applied by TCRdb to the RT-PCR reads, yields one record per CDR3 protein. This sample yields roughly 700,000 distinct CDR3 sequences, of which roughly 14% are seen a single time; 5.5% to 7% belongs to the top ten. Sample: PBMCs from blood, taken approximately 15 days before vaccination. The source is a man in his forties or fifties who received an inactivated influenza vaccine.

The chain combines TRBV12-3 or TRBV12-4 with TRBJ2-5; 10 positions match TRBD2. CDR3 size: 16 residues. Trimming cost V 5 bases and J 5 bases; bases outside gene matches: 11. DNA of the CDR3: TGTGCCAGCAGTCCCATCTCTAGCGGGGGACGGGAGACCCAGTACTTC. This sequence encodes CASSPISSGGRETQYF.

The chain recombines TRBV7-2 with TRBJ2-2; D is unclear. CDR1 is SGHTA and CDR2 is FQGNSA in the germline V gene. The V and J ends lost 2 bases and 4 bases respectively, with 11 bases between them. The CDR3 is made up of 15 amino acids. The CDR3 region is CASSLSQVGTGELFF. Here the CDR3 DNA reads TGTGCCAGCAGCTTAAGTCAAGTGGGCACCGGGGAGCTGTTTTTT.

This clonotype has ten or more counts. The chain combines TRBV4-1 with TRBJ2-7; 12 bases match TRBD2. V trimming: 4 bases; J trimming: 2 bases; junction bases outside the gene matches: 3. Germline V gene sequence: CDR1 MGHRA, CDR2 YSYEKL. The CDR3 sequence is 15 residues long. The CDR3 loop is CASSRTSGKTYEQYF. As DNA, the CDR3 is TGCGCCAGCAGCCGGACTAGCGGGAAGACCTACGAGCAGTACTTC.

This clonotype was counted between two and nine times. The V gene is TRBV5-1, the J gene TRBJ2-1; 9 nucleotides match TRBD2. Trimming at V came to 3 bases and at J to 8 bases, leaving 6 bases not matched to a gene. CDR1 and CDR2 from the germline V gene are SGHRS and YFSETQ. The CDR3 runs 14 residues. CDR3 region: CASSSTGLADEQFF. CDR3 coding DNA: TGCGCCAGCAGCTCAACGGGACTAGCAGATGAGCAGTTCTTC.

The chain combines TRBV6-2 or TRBV6-3 with TRBJ2-7; tentative D call: TRBD2 (6 bases). This CDR3 is 12 amino acids long. V lost 8 bases to trimming and J lost 5 bases, with 13 bases between them. Germline CDR1 MNHEY, CDR2 SVGEGT. CDR3 amino acids: CASGTEGHEQYF. CDR3 coding DNA: TGTGCCAGCGGGACGGAGGGACACGAGCAGTACTTC.

This clonotype came up a few times. The chain joins TRBV6-5 to TRBJ2-3; possible D gene TRBD2, 5 bases. The CDR3 loop spans 16 amino acids. From germline, CDR1 is MNHEY and CDR2 SVGAGI. The germline V and J ends were trimmed by 2 bases and 5 bases, with 17 bases remaining between them. CDR3 in DNA: TGTGCCAGCAGTTACGGCCTAGCCGAAGTAGGAGATACGCAGTATTTT. Translation: CASSYGLAEVGDTQYF.

DNA for the CDR3: TGTGCCAGCTTTTCAACCGGGACAGCACCATATACGCAGTATTTT. Its protein product is CASFSTGTAPYTQYF. The chain has TRBV28 and TRBJ2-3; 7 positions agree with TRBD1. Germline trimming cut 8 bases from V and 7 bases from J; bases unmatched to any gene: 15. Per germline, CDR1 MDHEN and CDR2 SYDVKM. CDR3 length: 15 amino acids.

The chain carries TRBV5-4 and TRBJ2-7, with D perhaps matching TRBD2 (6 bases). V dropped 2 bases and J dropped 1 base, with 13 bases sitting between them. Per germline, CDR1 SGHNT and CDR2 YYREEE (reference sequence). The CDR3 length is 15 residues. The DNA for the CDR3 is TGTGCCAGCAGCTTAGACCGGGACTTTTCCTACGAGCAGTACTTC. The encoded protein is CASSLDRDFSYEQYF.

The V and J genes are TRBV7-2 and TRBJ2-2; 7 nucleotides match TRBD2. CDR1 SGHTA and CDR2 FQGNSA come from the germline V gene. The length of the CDR3 is 17 residues. The J segment lost 2 bases and the V segment lost 4 bases, leaving 10 bases of the junction unmatched. The CDR3 nucleotides are TGTGCCAGCAGCTCCTCTGACGCAGCGGGAAACACCGGGGAGCTGTTTTTT. It encodes CASSSSDAAGNTGELFF.

The chain combines TRBV12-3 or TRBV12-4 with TRBJ2-2; possible D gene TRBD2, 6 bases. Deletions cut 11 bases from V and 0 bases from J, with 25 bases between. The CDR3 covers 18 residues. The CDR3 nucleotides are TGTGCCTTCTGTTTAGCGCTCGGGGGTTGGTCGAACACCGGGGAGCTGTTTTTT. Protein product: CAFCLALGGWSNTGELFF.

The chain uses TRBV27 and TRBJ2-1; 11 positions match TRBD2. Trimming removed 6 bases from V and 8 bases from J; junction bases left unmatched: 9. Looked up from germline, CDR1 is MNHEY and CDR2 is SMNVEV (reference sequence). CDR3 size: 15 residues. The CDR3 DNA follows: TGTGCCAGCAGCCTCACTAGCGGGAGTTCCTATGAGCAGTTCTTC. This sequence encodes CASSLTSGSSYEQFF.

This clonotype showed up many times. V and J are TRBV4-3 and TRBJ1-1; TRBD1 agrees at 7 bases. Germline CDR1 and CDR2: LGHNA and YSLEER. The V segment lost 7 bases and the J segment 1 base; nucleotides outside the gene matches: 6. The CDR3 has 14 amino acids. CDR3 residues: CASKKDRANTEAFF. CDR3 nucleotides: TGCGCCAGCAAGAAAGACAGGGCGAACACTGAAGCTTTCTTT.

This rearrangement joins TRBV7-9 to TRBJ2-5, with 8 bases fitting TRBD1. Germline CDR1 is SEHNR and CDR2 is FQNEAQ (reference sequence). The CDR3 loop spans 16 amino acids. With V trimmed by 5 bases and J by 2 bases, 10 bases remained unmatched. CDR3 sequence: CASSPDWGTGQETQYF. The CDR3 DNA sequence: TGTGCCAGCAGCCCCGATTGGGGGACAGGACAAGAGACCCAGTACTTC.

J is TRBJ2-1 and V is TRBV10-3; 8 bases agree with TRBD2. V gave up 7 bases and J gave up 2 bases; unmatched junction bases: 4. The CDR3 sequence is 14 residues long. The germline V gene encodes CDR1 ENHRY and CDR2 SYGVKD. This CDR3 is CAIKSGSTYNEQFF. CDR3 sequence (DNA): TGTGCCATCAAAAGCGGGAGTACCTACAATGAGCAGTTCTTC.

This clonotype was counted between two and nine times. V usage is TRBV5-1 and J usage is TRBJ2-2; the match to TRBD1 covers 8 bases. This CDR3 contains 16 residues. In germline, CDR1 is SGHRS, CDR2 YFSETQ. The trim removed 0 bases at V and 4 bases at J, leaving 5 bases unmatched. The CDR3 loop reads CASSLVTGDGTGELFF. DNA of the CDR3: TGCGCCAGCAGCTTGGTGACAGGGGATGGCACCGGGGAGCTGTTTTTT.

This clonotype has a count of ten or more. The chain employs TRBV9 and TRBJ1-2, with a possible D match to TRBD1 (6 bases). CDR3 length: 20 residues. Trimming took off 0 bases at V and 0 bases at J, with 24 bases between the two ends. Germline CDR1 reads SGDLS; CDR2 reads YYNGEE. CDR3 residues: CASSVDDASLRTASNYGYTF. Written as DNA, the CDR3 is TGTGCCAGCAGCGTAGACGACGCGAGTTTGAGGACAGCCTCTAACTATGGCTACACCTTC.